A single sample gave rise to the 29 T cell receptor beta chains below, sequenced in a study of T cell repertoires in cytomegalovirus infection. From the reads, TCRdb called clonotypes with MiXCR, one entry per CDR3 protein. The sample carries fewer than 400,000 distinct CDR3 sequences, around 18% recorded once. Specimen: PBMCs. The receptors stem from a human donor in good health (CMV status not recorded). Some clones in this sample may be carry-over from other donors' samples.

This sequence joins TRBV14 and TRBJ1-4; TRBD1 matches 7 bases. V lost 1 base and J lost 8; bases outside the gene matches: 7. The CDR3 totals 15 residues. In germline, CDR1 is SGHDN, CDR2 FVKESK. The CDR3 region is CASSQVNRGEEKLFF. The CDR3 DNA follows: TGTGCCAGCAGCCAAGTAAACAGGGGAGAAGAAAAACTGTTTTTT. Drawing the rest from reference TRBV14 and TRBJ1-4, the complete variable domain is EAGVTQFPSHSVIEKGQTVTLRCDPISGHDNLYWYRRVMGKEIKFLLHFVKESKQDESGMPNNRFLAERTGGTYSTLKVQPAELEDSGVYFCASSQVNRGEEKLFFGSGTQLSVL.

Concerning this clonotype: This could be a read error, since a much larger clone is one nucleotide away. V usage is TRBV7-8 and J usage is TRBJ2-7; 7 bases are shared with TRBD1. Germline V gene sequence: CDR1 SGHVS, CDR2 FQNEAQ. This CDR3 spans 17 amino acids. With V trimmed by 5 bases and J by 0 bases, 13 bases remained unmatched. CDR3 DNA: TGTGCCAGCAGCCGTCCAGGGGGATCGATGACCTCCTACGAGCAGTACTTC. It codes for CASSRPGGSMTSYEQYF. The variable domain in full, completed from reference TRBV7-8 and TRBJ2-7, reads GAGVSQSPRYKVAKRGQDVALRCDPISGHVSLFWYQQALGQGPEFLTYFQNEAQLDKSGLPSDRFFAERPEGSVSTLKIQRTQQEDSAVYLCASSRPGGSMTSYEQYFGPGTRLTVT.

There are many counts of this clonotype. The V gene is TRBV19, the J gene TRBJ1-1, with a tentative D call TRBD1 (5 bases). This CDR3 spans 15 amino acids. V was trimmed by 3 bases and J by 4 bases, leaving 15 bases between them. The germline gives CDR1 LNHDA, CDR2 SQIVND (reference sequence). The CDR3 coding sequence is TGTGCCAGTAGTATGGCAGGGAATATCGGCACTGAAGCTTTCTTT. Its protein product is CASSMAGNIGTEAFF.

For the CDR3, the DNA is TGTGCCAGCAGCCCCCATGAAAAAGAGACCCAGTACTTC. Amino acid sequence: CASSPHEKETQYF. The J gene is TRBJ2-5, the V gene TRBV7-9; D gene ambiguous. The germline V gene encodes CDR1 SEHNR and CDR2 FQNEAQ (reference sequence). V lost 5 bases to trimming and J lost 3 bases, with 10 bases between them. The CDR3 covers 13 residues.

This clonotype was detected a few times. Here the CDR3 DNA reads TGCAGTGCTAGAAAGGGTACAGCGGCCCTAGCGGGAGTTGACGAGCAGTACTTC. Its translation is CSARKGTAALAGVDEQYF. The chain carries TRBV20-1 and TRBJ2-7; 10 nucleotides agree with TRBD2. Per germline, CDR1 DFQATT and CDR2 SNEGSKA (reference sequence). CDR3 length: 18 amino acids. V shed 2 bases, J shed 5 bases, and the junction held 18 bases outside the gene matches.

The rearrangement joins TRBV27 to TRBJ2-3; D might be TRBD1 or TRBD2, each matching 6 bases. CDR1 is MNHEY and CDR2 is SMNVEV in the germline V gene (reference sequence). The CDR3 has 13 amino acids. Between the trimmed V and J ends, which lost 5 bases and 7 bases, there was a span of 13 bases. Written as DNA, the CDR3 is TGTGCCAGCAGTCCACAGGGACTCTATACGCAGTATTTT. Its translation is CASSPQGLYTQYF.

In this sample, this clonotype turned up a few times. The chain couples TRBV4-3 to TRBJ1-2; the match to TRBD1 covers 10 bases. With 4 bases clipped from V and 8 bases from J, the junction kept 10 bases outside the gene matches. CDR1 LGHNA and CDR2 YSLEER come from the germline V gene. The CDR3 sequence is 15 residues long. The CDR3 bases are TGCGCCAGCAGCCTAGGACAGGGGGAGGCCGGCGGCTACACCTTC. This sequence encodes CASSLGQGEAGGYTF.

This clonotype showed up just a few times. This may be a read error, as it is one base from a much larger clone. The chain is built from TRBV7-2 and TRBJ2-3, with TRBD2 as a possible D gene (5 bases). This CDR3 region has 15 residues. The germline V gene has CDR1 SGHTA and CDR2 FQGNSA. The CDR3 sequence: CASSLALAGTDAQYF. CDR3 bases: TGTGCCAGCAGCTTAGCGCTAGCCGGCACAGATGCGCAGTATTTT.

This clonotype occurred many times. This chain links TRBV7-2 with TRBJ2-1; maybe TRBD2 (6 bases). V dropped 1 base and J dropped 6 bases, with 7 bases sitting between them. Germline CDR1 is SGHTA and CDR2 is FQGNSA. The CDR3 is 13 amino acids. The CDR3 sequence: CASSLGLVNEQFF. CDR3 bases: TGTGCCAGCAGCTTAGGACTAGTCAATGAGCAGTTCTTC.

This clonotype was observed at least ten times. The chain couples TRBV7-2 to TRBJ2-7; 8 bases align to TRBD1. Germline V gene sequence: CDR1 SGHTA, CDR2 FQGNSA. The CDR3 is made up of 15 amino acids. After removal of 6 bases from V and 3 bases from J, the junction contained 10 bases not matched to a gene. The CDR3 DNA follows: TGTGCCAGCAGACTCACCGGACAGGGCTACTACGAGCAGTACTTC. Translated: CASRLTGQGYYEQYF.

This clonotype occurred many times. The V gene is TRBV11-2, the J gene TRBJ1-2; D uncertain. CDR1 and CDR2 from the germline V gene are SGHAT and FQNNGV. The CDR3 loop spans 15 amino acids. V lost 5 bases, J lost 2 bases, and 15 bases lay in between. The CDR3 DNA is TGTGCCAGCAGCCCCTACGGGGAGGGAAACTATGGCTACACCTTC. Translated: CASSPYGEGNYGYTF.

Only a few counts were recorded for this clonotype. The chain uses TRBV5-4 and TRBJ2-5; 9 bases line up with TRBD1. CDR1 and CDR2 (germline): SGHNT, YYREEE (reference sequence). The CDR3 is 14 amino acids. Trimming at V came to 7 bases and at J to 3 bases, leaving 7 bases not matched to a gene. The CDR3 loop is CASSLTGGEETQYF. CDR3 coding DNA: TGTGCCAGCTCCTTAACAGGGGGCGAAGAGACCCAGTACTTC.

A few counts support this clonotype. The chain has TRBV4-3 and TRBJ1-5; D is unclear. V was trimmed by 4 bases and J by 7 bases, leaving 11 bases between them. Germline-derived CDR1 and CDR2 are LGHNA and YSLEER. The CDR3 length is 13 residues. CDR3 loop: CASSRDGWQPQHF. For the CDR3, the DNA is TGCGCCAGCAGCCGAGATGGATGGCAGCCCCAGCATTTT.

There are a few counts of this clonotype. V usage is TRBV27 and J usage is TRBJ2-2, with 7 bases aligning to TRBD2. CDR1 and CDR2 from the germline V gene are MNHEY and SMNVEV (reference sequence). CDR3 length: 14 amino acids. The ends lost 7 bases at V and 4 bases at J; junction bases unmatched: 6. CDR3 DNA sequence: TGTGCCAGCACCTTAGCGGGCGGCACCGGGGAGCTGTTTTTT. Translated, it gives CASTLAGGTGELFF.

The rearrangement uses TRBV5-6 and TRBJ1-6; D gene unclear. The length of the CDR3 is 13 residues. Trimming left V 7 bases short and J 7 bases short, with 12 bases between. Germline CDR1 reads SGHDT; CDR2 reads YYEEEE. The DNA of the CDR3 is TGTGCCAGCTCCCGCGGCGACAATTCACCCCTCCACTTT. Translated: CASSRGDNSPLHF.

This clonotype was picked up one time. A much larger clone lies a single base off, so this may be a read error. The CDR3: CVISEGQGQGETQYF. CDR3 sequence (DNA): TGTGTCATCAGTGAGGGACAGGGACAGGGTGAGACCCAGTACTTC. The chain employs TRBV10-3 and TRBJ2-5; the match to TRBD1 covers 9 bases. CDR1 and CDR2 from the germline V gene are ENHRY and SYGVKD. The length of the CDR3 is 15 residues.

This clonotype was recorded many times. This chain joins TRBV12-3 or TRBV12-4 and TRBJ2-3, with D possibly called TRBD1 or TRBD2 (5 bases each). This CDR3 region has 15 residues. V lost 8 bases and J 2 bases, leaving 17 bases between the germline ends. CDR3 protein: CASFLWGSLTDTQYF. CDR3 DNA: TGTGCCAGCTTCCTATGGGGGTCGCTCACAGATACGCAGTATTTT.

This clonotype was counted only a few times. This rearrangement joins TRBV7-8 to TRBJ2-5, with D perhaps matching TRBD1 (6 bases). The V gene's germline CDR1 is SGHVS and CDR2 FQNEAQ. The CDR3 contains 14 residues. V was clipped by 1 base and J by 5 bases, with 11 bases between them. This CDR3 reads CASSLGGQYETQYF. The CDR3 DNA reads TGTGCCAGCAGCTTAGGGGGACAATATGAGACCCAGTACTTC.

This clonotype was counted ten times or more. V usage is TRBV7-3 and J usage is TRBJ2-4; 8 bases align to TRBD2. The CDR3 is 16 amino acids. Losses at the gene ends were 1 base for V and 5 bases for J; bases not matched to a gene: 7. The germline CDR1 and CDR2 sequences are SGHTA and FQGTGA. CDR3 DNA sequence: TGTGCCAGCAGCTTAAACGGGGGGGGTCATGAAAACATTCAGTACTTC. Its protein is CASSLNGGGHENIQYF.

This clonotype was observed many times. The rearrangement joins TRBV7-9 to TRBJ1-2; D ambiguous. CDR1 and CDR2 (germline): SEHNR, FQNEAQ (reference sequence). The CDR3 consists of 12 residues. Trimming left V 1 base short and J 5 bases short, with 5 bases between. In DNA, the CDR3 is TGTGCCAGCAGCTTAGACCTTTATGGCTACACCTTC. This translates into CASSLDLYGYTF.

In this sample, this clonotype turned up many times. This chain's CDR3 is CASSQYGTWQYF. CDR3 DNA sequence: TGTGCCAGCAGCCAATACGGGACTTGGCAGTACTTC. The chain joins TRBV11-2 to TRBJ2-7; D is possibly TRBD2 (6 bases). Germline V gives CDR1 SGHAT, CDR2 FQNNGV. The CDR3 spans 12 residues. The V and J ends lost 5 bases and 9 bases respectively, with 14 bases between them.

This clonotype was counted at least ten times. The chain joins TRBV7-2 to TRBJ2-3; tentative D call: TRBD1 (6 bases). The CDR3 consists of 16 residues. The V end was cut by 5 bases, the J end by 3 bases, with 18 bases between. Germline lookup yields CDR1 SGHTA and CDR2 FQGNSA. DNA for the CDR3: TGTGCCAGCAGCGCTGGCGAAGGGGGAATAACAGATACGCAGTATTTT. Its translation is CASSAGEGGITDTQYF.

This clonotype occurred many times. The gene calls are TRBV7-4 and TRBJ2-4; no clear D gene. Germline CDR1 and CDR2: SGHVT and SQSDAQ. V was pared by 8 bases and J by 1 base, with 9 bases between. This CDR3 contains 13 residues. The CDR3 DNA follows: TGTGCCAGCTGCCCAAGCGCCAAAAACATTCAGTACTTC. Protein sequence: CASCPSAKNIQYF.

Only a few counts were recorded for this clonotype. This sequence joins TRBV5-5 and TRBJ1-3; possibly TRBD1 for D (6 bases). V gave up 4 bases and J gave up 0 bases, with 14 bases separating them. The CDR3 has 16 amino acids. CDR1 SGHKS and CDR2 YYEKEE come from the germline V gene (reference sequence). This CDR3 is CASSGWTDRSGNTIYF. The CDR3 coding sequence is TGTGCCAGCAGCGGCTGGACAGACCGCTCTGGAAACACCATATATTTT.

This clonotype was found many times. V is TRBV7-6 and J is TRBJ2-7; D is perhaps TRBD2 (7 bases). From germline, CDR1 is SGHVS and CDR2 FNYEAQ. The CDR3 spans 13 residues. V was trimmed by 8 bases and J by 4 bases, leaving 15 bases between them. CDR3 loop: CASESAGQYEQYF. CDR3 DNA: TGTGCCAGCGAGTCAGCGGGACAATACGAGCAGTACTTC.

On this clonotype itself: One end of the junction varies from germline; a read error may be responsible. The rearrangement uses TRBV29-1 and TRBJ1-1, with no clear D. This CDR3 contains 15 residues. In germline, CDR1 is SQVTM, CDR2 ANQGSEA. DNA for the CDR3: TGCAGCATTGAGGGCGGAGGGTCCCCCGACACTGAAGCTTTCTTT. The encoded protein is CSIEGGGSPDTEAFF.

The sample holds a few counts of this clonotype. This chain joins TRBV4-3 and TRBJ2-3, with TRBD2 identical over 10 bases. J lost 4 bases, V lost 1 base, and 8 bases had no gene match. Per the germline V gene, CDR1 is LGHNA and CDR2 is YSLEER. The length of the CDR3 is 17 residues. CDR3 protein: CASSQAPSGSSPDTQYF. As DNA, the CDR3 is TGCGCCAGCAGCCAAGCCCCTAGCGGGAGCTCTCCAGATACGCAGTATTTT.

The chain carries TRBV4-1 and TRBJ2-6; perhaps TRBD2 as D (5 bases). Germline V gives CDR1 MGHRA, CDR2 YSYEKL. The CDR3 runs to 17 residues. Deletions cut 2 bases from V and 4 bases from J, with 15 bases between. The CDR3 nucleotides read TGCGCCAGCAGCCAACCCGGGATGCTGAAAGGGGCCAACGTCCTGACTTTC. Protein sequence: CASSQPGMLKGANVLTF.

The J gene is TRBJ2-1, the V gene TRBV7-2; D not resolved. Trimming left V 3 bases short and J 8 bases short, with 11 bases between. The CDR3 length is 13 residues. The V gene's germline CDR1 is SGHTA and CDR2 FQGNSA. CDR3 DNA sequence: TGTGCCAGCAGCTTTAGGCCGGTTTATGAGCAGTTCTTC. Amino acid sequence: CASSFRPVYEQFF.